This T cell receptor beta chain appears in the sequencing data of a study of cytomegalovirus exposure and HLA in healthy donors. Whole-study findings and limits: There were 150 to 200 TCR beta chains listed as cytomegalovirus-associated. Apparent HLA restriction characterized most CMV-associated TCR beta chains in a later analysis.

About this clone: Its specificity is unknown.

Trimming removed 2 bases from V and 5 bases from J; junction bases left unmatched: 3. The length of the CDR3 is 14 residues. Germline-derived CDR1 and CDR2 are MNHEY and SMNVEV (reference sequence). The PCR made use of 60 Vbeta and 13 Jbeta primers. Using immunoSEQ multiplex PCR, the repertoire was profiled, and TCRdb retains in-frame clones only, with some absent. This table has roughly 190,000 clones, roughly four fifths appearing once. Donors were nominally healthy when sampled, though unrecorded immune exposures were likely. This rearrangement joins TRBV27 to TRBJ2-3; 8 bases align to TRBD1. The sequencing sample was made of PBMCs. The receptor comes from a man younger than 30 in good health and CMV-seronegative. The CDR3: CASSLGRGRDTQYF. The CDR3 DNA reads TGTGCCAGCAGTTTAGGCAGGGGGCGAGATACGCAGTATTTT.